This T cell receptor beta chain was recovered during a study of T cell clonality in common variable immunodeficiency. The J segment lost 2 bases and the V segment lost 6 bases, leaving 6 bases of the junction unmatched. The CDR3 has 14 amino acids. Germline V gives CDR1 MNHEY, CDR2 SVGEGT. General study points: TCRbeta clonality was increased in CVID versus healthy controls. Links between repertoire features and CVID complications were heterogeneity-limited.

There are many counts of this clone. What it binds is unknown. The read is 3 residues too short to cover the CDR3 end, so that end is filled in from the germline J gene. Only in-frame clones appear in the TCRdb table, and some are missing; sequencing was by immunoSEQ multiplex PCR. Sampling found over 50,000 clones, none seen once. The chain employs TRBV6-2 or TRBV6-3 and TRBJ1-2, with 7 bases that match TRBD1. This receptor was taken from a person aged 18-70 years in good health. The sequencing input was peripheral blood mononuclear cells. Partial CDR3 DNA: TGTGCCAGCAGCCTGACAGGGAAAAACTATGGC. Residues: CASSLTGKNYG. The CDR3 in its entirety is CASSLTGKNYGYTF.